These 8 T cell receptor beta chains were all obtained from the same sample, sequenced in a study of T-cell reconstitution after alpha-beta-depleted transplantation in children (dated by TCRdb to about 2016). The treatment or condition label on this specimen signifies: allogeneic hematopoietic cell transplantation with graft depleted of TCRalphabeta T cells and CD19 B cells. Preparation of the library involved PCR. The sample was run on an Illumina HiSeq 2500. To normalize quantification of the TCRbeta repertoire, the TCR libraries were built with molecular barcoding that relied on unique molecular identifiers. TCRdb took the public reads, trimmed them with fastp at Q25, ran MiXCR for clone calling and kept in-frame beta chains. CDR3 protein duplicates are merged, each entry listing the most common genes and DNA. The sample table contains 800,000 to 1,000,000 distinct CDR3 sequences; only one count was recorded for roughly 29% of them. The top ten constitute about 28% of the sample.

This material consisted of PBMCs, mostly from graft donor cells, taken 360 days after TCRalphabeta/CD19-depleted stem cell transplant. These receptors were collected from a boy under two years old who had a stem cell transplant for SCID, so the T cells may come from the graft donor.

The genes are TRBV9 and TRBJ2-1; tentatively, D is TRBD2 (5 bases). Trimming took off 0 bases at V and 0 bases at J, with 10 bases between the two ends. This CDR3 spans 16 amino acids. The germline V gene encodes CDR1 SGDLS and CDR2 YYNGEE. CDR3 bases: TGTGCCAGCAGCGTAGACGAGCGGCCCTCCTACAATGAGCAGTTCTTC. Translating gives CASSVDERPSYNEQFF.

The V and J genes are TRBV15 and TRBJ1-6; TRBD1 is a possible D gene (5 bases). V lost 1 base, J lost 9 bases, and 13 bases lay in between. This CDR3 has 15 amino acids. Looked up from germline, CDR1 is LNHNV and CDR2 is YYDKDF (reference sequence). The CDR3 nucleotides read TGTGCCACCAGCAGAGTCTTTGGGGACGGTTCACCCCTCCACTTT. Protein product: CATSRVFGDGSPLHF.

V and J are TRBV5-1 and TRBJ1-1, with TRBD1 identical over 10 bases. V dropped 4 bases and J dropped 3; count of bases not matched to a gene: 3. The germline V gene has CDR1 SGHRS and CDR2 YFSETQ. The CDR3 contains 14 residues. DNA for the CDR3: TGCGCCAGCAGCAGGACAGGGGGGGACACTGAAGCTTTCTTT. It translates to CASSRTGGDTEAFF.

This chain uses TRBV9 with TRBJ2-3; D may be TRBD1 or TRBD2 (5 bases each). CDR3 length equals 16 residues. Deletions cut 2 bases from V and 1 base from J, with 14 bases between. Germline CDR1 and CDR2: SGDLS and YYNGEE. The DNA of the CDR3 is TGTGCCAGCAGCGTCCTACCCGGGACGGGCACAGATACGCAGTATTTT. It yields the protein CASSVLPGTGTDTQYF.

This clonotype was picked up many times. This chain connects TRBV12-3 or TRBV12-4 to TRBJ1-5; the D gene is possibly TRBD1 (6 bases). The ends were cut back, 5 bases at V and 4 bases at J, with 9 bases in the middle. This CDR3 has 13 amino acids. The CDR3 sequence is CASSLGQNQPQHF. The CDR3 DNA sequence: TGTGCCAGCAGTCTTGGACAGAATCAGCCCCAGCATTTT.

This chain joins TRBV5-1 and TRBJ2-3; TRBD2 matches 9 bases. CDR3 length: 15 amino acids. The J segment lost 2 bases and the V segment lost 4 bases, leaving 5 bases of the junction unmatched. The germline V gene has CDR1 SGHRS and CDR2 YFSETQ. The CDR3 region is CASSLPGLATDTQYF. CDR3 DNA sequence: TGCGCCAGCAGCCTTCCGGGACTAGCCACAGATACGCAGTATTTT.

This clonotype was counted only a few times. The V and J genes are TRBV12-3 or TRBV12-4 and TRBJ2-7; D remains unclear. Trimming stripped 8 bases from V and 2 bases from J, with 10 bases between. There are 12 residues in the CDR3. The CDR3 loop reads CASRSRAYEQYF. CDR3 nucleotide sequence: TGTGCCAGCCGGAGTCGCGCCTACGAGCAGTACTTC.

The V and J genes are TRBV12-3 or TRBV12-4 and TRBJ2-1, with D perhaps TRBD1 (5 bases). CDR3 size: 14 residues. V lost 0 bases and J lost 4, with 7 bases in between. CDR3 DNA: TGTGCCAGCAGTTTAGCGGGGCGGTACAATGAGCAGTTCTTC. Translated: CASSLAGRYNEQFF.